The entry below gives a single TCR beta chain sequence along with its context. Its antigen is not known. The assay was immunoSEQ multiplex PCR, and TCRdb's table has in-frame clones only and misses some. The sample has some 5,900 clones, roughly 82% seen once; the top ten hold 6% to 8%. This sample was taken from a study of T cells in lung cancer brain metastases. Germline V gene lookup returns CDR1 MNHNS and CDR2 SASEGT. The germline V and J ends were trimmed by 3 bases and 0 bases, with 11 bases remaining between them. The length of the CDR3 is 15 residues. Findings and limits, study-wide: Brain metastases had fewer unique productive clones than primaries (median about 1,500 versus 4,500).

Exclusion applied to anyone with multiple prior malignancies. Material: tumor tissue from a brain metastasis. The sequence derives from a middle-aged man with non-small cell lung cancer that had spread to the brain. The rearrangement links TRBV6-1 to TRBJ1-1; D is unresolved. The CDR3 DNA is TGTGCCAGCAGTGATTTTGAGAGGATGAACACTGAAGCTTTCTTT. Protein: CASSDFERMNTEAFF.